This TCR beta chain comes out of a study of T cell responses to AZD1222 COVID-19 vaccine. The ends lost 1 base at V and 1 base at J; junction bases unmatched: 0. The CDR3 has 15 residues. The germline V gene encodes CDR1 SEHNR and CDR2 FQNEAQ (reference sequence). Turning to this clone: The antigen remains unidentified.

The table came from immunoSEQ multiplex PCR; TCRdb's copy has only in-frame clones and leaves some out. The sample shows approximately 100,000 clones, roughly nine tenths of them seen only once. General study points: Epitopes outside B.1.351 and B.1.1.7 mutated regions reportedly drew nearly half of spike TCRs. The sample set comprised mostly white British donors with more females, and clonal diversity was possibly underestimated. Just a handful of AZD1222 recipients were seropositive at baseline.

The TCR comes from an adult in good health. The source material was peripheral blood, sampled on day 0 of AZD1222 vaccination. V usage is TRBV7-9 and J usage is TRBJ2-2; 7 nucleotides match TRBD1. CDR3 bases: TGTGCCAGCAGCTTAGGACAGGGGAACACCGGGGAGCTGTTTTTT. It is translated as CASSLGQGNTGELFF.